Described below is a single TCR beta chain sequence and its context. As handled by the study authors: Estimation of nucleated cell counts relied on the amplification of reference gene primers. Profiled with immunoSEQ multiplex PCR; TCRdb holds only in-frame clones, not every one. The V and J calls and the clone size are those of that table, but D and trimming were determined from the DNA. The table records some 50,000 clones, 80% to 90% of them present only once. This entry belongs to a study of blood T cell repertoires in COVID-19. Study as a whole: The samples span acute and convalescent COVID-19 from the United States, Italy and Spain. T cells, B-cell-depleted T cells, or PBMCs supplied cDNA or gDNA.

Germline-derived CDR1 and CDR2 are SGDLS and YYNGEE. CDR3 length equals 16 residues. V lost 3 bases to trimming and J lost 2 bases; unmatched junction nucleotides: 9. The source material was peripheral blood. This sequence was found in a human donor in a cohort sampled during active COVID-19. The donor label of this sample is uncertain. The chain has TRBV9 and TRBJ1-2, with TRBD1 identical over 8 bases. The CDR3 loop reads CASSAPRDRPNYGYTF. For the CDR3, the DNA is TGTGCCAGCAGCGCACCCCGGGACAGGCCGAACTATGGCTACACCTTC.